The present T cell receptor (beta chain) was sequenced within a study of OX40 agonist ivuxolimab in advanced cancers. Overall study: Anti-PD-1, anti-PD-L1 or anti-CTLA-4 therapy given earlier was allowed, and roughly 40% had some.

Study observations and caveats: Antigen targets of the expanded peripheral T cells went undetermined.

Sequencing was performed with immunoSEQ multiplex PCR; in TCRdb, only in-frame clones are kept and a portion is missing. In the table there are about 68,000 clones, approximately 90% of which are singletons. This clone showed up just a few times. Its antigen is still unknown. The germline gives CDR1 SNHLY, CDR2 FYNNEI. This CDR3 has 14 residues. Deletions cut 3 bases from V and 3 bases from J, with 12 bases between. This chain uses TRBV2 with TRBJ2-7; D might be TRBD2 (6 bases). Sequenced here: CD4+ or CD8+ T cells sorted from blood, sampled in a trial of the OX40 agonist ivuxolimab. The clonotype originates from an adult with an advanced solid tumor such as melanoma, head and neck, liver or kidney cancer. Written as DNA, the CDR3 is TGTGCCAGCAGTGAGCGGGGAGTATACTACGAGCAGTACTTC. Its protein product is CASSERGVYYEQYF.